The entry that follows covers one T cell receptor beta chain sequence. Given the absence of the conserved phenylalanine or tryptophan at the CDR3 end, a read error is likely. Taking about 19-31 mg of unsorted bulk tissue, the authors co-extracted RNA and DNA. With a constant-region primer, TCR beta cDNA was made from 450 to 650 ng of total RNA. Investigators got TCR beta libraries out of three nested multiplex PCR rounds, done with slightly modified ARM-PCR. MiXCR, applied by TCRdb to the multiplex PCR reads, yields one record per CDR3 protein. Of 100,000 to 150,000 distinct CDR3 sequences in the sample, 60% to 80% are singletons; the top ten hold more than 7%. The data originate from a study of tumor-infiltrating lymphocytes in primary liver carcinoma. The source of this sequence is a woman aged 55-69 years with primary liver carcinoma and hepatitis B virus infection. Sequenced sample: liver tumor tissue from sampling region 3. The subset is: tumor region T3, left-lateral pole.

In DNA form, the CDR3 reads TGTGCCAGCAGCCCTAGGGGACAGCTAGCGGGCCTAGAGACCCAGTACCTC. Translation: CASSPRGQLAGLETQYL. V usage is TRBV11-2 and J usage is TRBJ2-5, with D tentatively TRBD2 (8 bases). V was trimmed by 5 bases and J by 4 bases, leaving 23 bases between them. Germline assignment: CDR1 SGHAT and CDR2 FQNNGV. The length of the CDR3 is 17 residues.